This T cell receptor (beta chain) was captured by sequencing in a study of OX40 agonist ivuxolimab in advanced cancers. Study-wide background: A history of anti-PD-1, anti-PD-L1 or anti-CTLA-4 therapy was acceptable, and about 40% had some. Findings of the study overall: Normalized T-cell clonal expansion was also low in a subset of nonresponders. Expanded clones were, on average, more numerous among CD8+ T cells than CD4+. Circulating CD4+ and CD8+ T cells showed clonal expansion by week 6 at 0.1 to 3.0 mg/kg.

The CDR3 totals 14 residues. Germline V gene lookup returns CDR1 LNHDA and CDR2 SQIVND (reference sequence). V dropped 5 bases and J dropped 8; count of bases not matched to a gene: 9. In this sample, this clone turned up a few times. Its antigen is not known. The repertoire was sequenced with immunoSEQ multiplex PCR; TCRdb's copy has only in-frame clones and lacks some. Altogether under 90,000 clones are present, around 83% being singletons, with the ten largest covering 1.4%. The clonotype comes from an adult with an advanced solid tumor such as melanoma, head and neck, liver or kidney cancer. The rearrangement joins TRBV19 to TRBJ1-2, with 9 bases identical to TRBD1. The material sequenced was CD4+ or CD8+ T cells sorted from blood, taken in a trial of the OX40 agonist ivuxolimab. CDR3 bases: TGTGCCAGTAGTCCCCAGGGACAGGGAGGAGGCTACACCTTC. As protein: CASSPQGQGGGYTF.